Reported below is one T cell receptor beta chain. The antigen remains undetermined. The data stem from a study of T-cell memory formation after mild COVID-19. Study context: The TCR clusters were mostly specific to one donor. Whole-study findings and limits: Contracting CD8+ clones were enriched in EMRA, CD4+ mainly in CM and EM. That cross-reactive memory joined was suggested by some responding clones appearing in pre-infection memory.

Germline CDR1 is SGHDN and CDR2 is FVKESK. This CDR3 is 14 amino acids long. Trimming took 3 bases from V and 5 from J, leaving 14 bases between them. With constant-segment primers, 5'RACE yielded cDNA libraries of TCR alpha and TCR beta that carried sample barcodes and UMIs. MiXCR was run by TCRdb on the 5' RACE reads, yielding one entry per CDR3 protein. This table has around 310,000 distinct CDR3 sequences, about 20% appearing once. What was sequenced was PBMCs or a T cell subset sorted from them (not recorded which). The chain is built from TRBV14 and TRBJ2-7; D not certain. This sequence originates from a man between 18 and 35 years old who had mild COVID-19 (a few samples of this study predate the infection). Cell type and time point are not known. The CDR3 sequence is CASSQRHPRDEQYF. The DNA for the CDR3 is TGTGCCAGCAGCCAGCGTCACCCTCGGGACGAGCAGTACTTC.